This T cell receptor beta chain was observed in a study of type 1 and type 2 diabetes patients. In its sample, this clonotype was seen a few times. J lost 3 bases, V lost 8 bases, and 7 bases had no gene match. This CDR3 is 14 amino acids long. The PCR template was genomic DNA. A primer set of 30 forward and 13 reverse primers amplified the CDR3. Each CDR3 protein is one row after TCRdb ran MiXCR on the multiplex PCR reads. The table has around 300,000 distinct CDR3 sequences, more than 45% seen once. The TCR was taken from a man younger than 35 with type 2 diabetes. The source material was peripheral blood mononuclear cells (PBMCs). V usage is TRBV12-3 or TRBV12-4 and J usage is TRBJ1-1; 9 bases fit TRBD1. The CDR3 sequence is CASGRTGEDTEAFF. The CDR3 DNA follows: TGTGCCAGCGGTAGGACAGGGGAGGACACTGAAGCTTTCTTT.